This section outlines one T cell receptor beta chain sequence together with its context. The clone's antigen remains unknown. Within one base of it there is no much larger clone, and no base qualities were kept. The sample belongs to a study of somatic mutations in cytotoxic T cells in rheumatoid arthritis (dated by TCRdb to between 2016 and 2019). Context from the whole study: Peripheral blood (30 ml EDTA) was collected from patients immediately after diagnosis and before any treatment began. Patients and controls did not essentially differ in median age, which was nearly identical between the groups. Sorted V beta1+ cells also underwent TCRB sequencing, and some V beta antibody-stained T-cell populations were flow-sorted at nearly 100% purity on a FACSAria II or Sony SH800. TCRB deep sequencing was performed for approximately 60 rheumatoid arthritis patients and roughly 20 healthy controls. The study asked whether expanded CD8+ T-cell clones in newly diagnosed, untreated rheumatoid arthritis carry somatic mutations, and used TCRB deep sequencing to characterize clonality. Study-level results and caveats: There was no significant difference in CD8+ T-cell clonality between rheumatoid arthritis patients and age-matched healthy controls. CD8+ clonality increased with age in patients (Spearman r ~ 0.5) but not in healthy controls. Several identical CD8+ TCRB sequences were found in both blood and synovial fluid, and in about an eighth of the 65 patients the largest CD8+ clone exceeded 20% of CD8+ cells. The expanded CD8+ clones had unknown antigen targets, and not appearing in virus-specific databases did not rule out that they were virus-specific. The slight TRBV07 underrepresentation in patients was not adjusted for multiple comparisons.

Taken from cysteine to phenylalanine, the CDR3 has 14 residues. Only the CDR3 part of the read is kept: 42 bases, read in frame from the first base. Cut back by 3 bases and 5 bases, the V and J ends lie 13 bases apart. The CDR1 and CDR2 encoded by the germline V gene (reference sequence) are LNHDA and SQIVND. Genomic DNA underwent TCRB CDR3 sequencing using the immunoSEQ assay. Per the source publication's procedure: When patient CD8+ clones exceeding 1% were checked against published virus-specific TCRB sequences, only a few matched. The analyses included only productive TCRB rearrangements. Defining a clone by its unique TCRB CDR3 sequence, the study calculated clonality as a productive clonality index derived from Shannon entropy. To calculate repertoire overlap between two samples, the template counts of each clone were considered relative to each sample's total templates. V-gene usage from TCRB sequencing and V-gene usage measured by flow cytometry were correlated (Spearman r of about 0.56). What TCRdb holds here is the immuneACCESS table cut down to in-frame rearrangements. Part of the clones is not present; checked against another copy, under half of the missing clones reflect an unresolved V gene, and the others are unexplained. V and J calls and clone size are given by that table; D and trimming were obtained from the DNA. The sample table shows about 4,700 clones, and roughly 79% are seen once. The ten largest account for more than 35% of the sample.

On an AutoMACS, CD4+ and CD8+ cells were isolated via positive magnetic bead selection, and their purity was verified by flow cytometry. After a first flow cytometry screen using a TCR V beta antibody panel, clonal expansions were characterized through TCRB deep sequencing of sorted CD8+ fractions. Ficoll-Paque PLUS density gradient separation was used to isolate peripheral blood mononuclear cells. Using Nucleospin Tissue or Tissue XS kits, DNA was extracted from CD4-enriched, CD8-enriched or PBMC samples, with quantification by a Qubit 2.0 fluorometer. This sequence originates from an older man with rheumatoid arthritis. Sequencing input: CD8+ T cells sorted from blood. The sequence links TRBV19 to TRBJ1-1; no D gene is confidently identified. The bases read TGTGCCAGTAGTATTTACAGCCCACCGACTGAAGCTTTCTTT. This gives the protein CASSIYSPPTEAFF.